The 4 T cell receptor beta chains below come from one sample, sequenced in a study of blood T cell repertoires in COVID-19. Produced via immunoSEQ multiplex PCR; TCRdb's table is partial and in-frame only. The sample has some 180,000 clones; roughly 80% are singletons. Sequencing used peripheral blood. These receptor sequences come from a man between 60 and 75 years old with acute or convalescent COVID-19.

CDR3 amino acids: CASSGDRVSEQYF. CDR3 coding DNA: TGCGCCAGCAGCGGGGACAGGGTTTCCGAGCAGTACTTC. The rearrangement uses TRBV10-2 and TRBJ2-7; 9 positions agree with TRBD1. Germline V gene sequence: CDR1 WSHSY, CDR2 SAAADI. The CDR3 is 13 residues long. V gave up 6 bases and J gave up 6 bases; unmatched junction bases: 6.

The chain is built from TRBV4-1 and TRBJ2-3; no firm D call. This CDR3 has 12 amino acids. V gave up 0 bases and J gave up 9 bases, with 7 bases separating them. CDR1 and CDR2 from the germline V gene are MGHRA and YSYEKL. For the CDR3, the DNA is TGCGCCAGCAGCCAAGAAGTCGGGACGCAGTATTTT. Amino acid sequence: CASSQEVGTQYF.

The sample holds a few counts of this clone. CDR3 sequence reads: CASSLTGIGNTIYF. For the CDR3, the DNA is TGCGCCAGCAGCTTGACAGGGATTGGAAACACCATATATTTT. V and J are TRBV5-1 and TRBJ1-3; possible D gene TRBD1, 6 bases. The CDR3 consists of 14 residues. Trimming took 1 base from V and 3 from J, leaving 8 bases between them. Germline-derived CDR1 and CDR2 are SGHRS and YFSETQ.

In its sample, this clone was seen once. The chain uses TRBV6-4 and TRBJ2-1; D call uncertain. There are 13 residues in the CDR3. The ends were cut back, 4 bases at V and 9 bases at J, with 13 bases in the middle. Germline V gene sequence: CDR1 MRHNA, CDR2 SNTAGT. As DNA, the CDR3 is TGTGCCAGCAGTGTGGAGTTAACGGGTGAGCAGTTCTTC. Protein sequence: CASSVELTGEQFF.